Listed here are 11 T cell receptor beta chains from one sample, sequenced in a study of cytomegalovirus exposure and HLA in healthy donors. Primers: 60 Vbeta forward and 13 Jbeta reverse. Data came from immunoSEQ multiplex PCR; TCRdb stores just in-frame clones and leaves some out. Of 98,000 or so clones listed, roughly a tenth are singletons. Sequencing used PBMCs. These TCRs come from a man aged 35-49 years in good health and CMV-seropositive.

The chain has TRBV19 and TRBJ2-1; a possible D gene is TRBD1 (6 bases). In germline, CDR1 is LNHDA, CDR2 SQIVND (reference sequence). The germline V and J ends were trimmed by 2 bases and 3 bases, with 20 bases remaining between them. The CDR3 runs 18 residues. The CDR3 loop is CASSIRHTGISSYNEQFF. The CDR3 nucleotides are TGTGCCAGTAGTATACGGCATACAGGGATCAGCAGCTACAATGAGCAGTTCTTC.

V gene TRBV6-5 combines with J gene TRBJ2-7; possibly TRBD1 for D (6 bases). Looked up from germline, CDR1 is MNHEY and CDR2 is SVGAGI. With 6 bases removed from V and 0 bases from J, the gap between germline ends came to 12 bases. The CDR3 has 14 residues. The CDR3 sequence: CASSRRTDSYEQYF. As DNA, the CDR3 is TGTGCCAGCAGCAGACGGACAGACTCCTACGAGCAGTACTTC.

The V gene is TRBV2, the J gene TRBJ2-1; unclear D gene. Looked up from germline, CDR1 is SNHLY and CDR2 is FYNNEI. The CDR3 contains 15 residues. Trimming cost V 1 base and J 0 bases, with 7 bases left between them. CDR3 DNA sequence: TGTGCCAGCAGTGAAGTTGGCGGCTCCTACAATGAGCAGTTCTTC. It encodes CASSEVGGSYNEQFF.

This clone has more than one count but fewer than ten. The V and J genes are TRBV5-6 and TRBJ2-7; TRBD1 agrees at 9 bases. J gave up 2 bases and V 4 bases, and 10 bases lay outside the gene matches. This CDR3 has 16 amino acids. CDR1 is SGHDT, CDR2 YYEEEE, per germline. As DNA, the CDR3 is TGTGCCAGCAGCCGGACAGGGGTCAACTTACCCTACGAGCAGTACTTC. Amino acids: CASSRTGVNLPYEQYF.

This clone was counted between two and nine times. V and J are TRBV7-3 and TRBJ2-5, with D maybe TRBD2 (5 bases). V was cut by 1 base and J by 5 bases, with 8 bases left in between. CDR1 SGHTA and CDR2 FQGTGA come from the germline V gene. The CDR3 length is 13 residues. The CDR3 region has the DNA TGTGCCAGCAGCTTAATAGGGAGTGAGACCCAGTACTTC. Amino acid sequence: CASSLIGSETQYF.

In its sample, this clone was seen a few times. The chain couples TRBV7-9 to TRBJ2-5; TRBD2 aligns across 13 bases. The DNA end is more similar to TRBJ2-7, so the J call may be wrong. Germline-derived CDR1 and CDR2 are SEHNR and FQNEAQ (reference sequence). The CDR3 is 13 residues long. This CDR3 reads CASSGTSGNEQYF. DNA of the CDR3: TGTGCCAGCAGCGGGACTAGCGGGAACGAGCAGTACTTC.

This clone turned up a few times. This sequence joins TRBV5-4 and TRBJ1-1, with 7 positions matching TRBD1. Trimming removed 5 bases from V and 0 bases from J; junction bases left unmatched: 7. CDR1 and CDR2 from the germline V gene are SGHNT and YYREEE (reference sequence). This CDR3 spans 15 amino acids. For the CDR3, the DNA is TGTGCCAGCAGGGATCGGGACAGCTTGAACACTGAAGCTTTCTTT. Amino acids: CASRDRDSLNTEAFF.

The chain recombines TRBV27 with TRBJ2-7, with 13 bases matching TRBD2. V was pared by 4 bases and J by 5 bases, with 8 bases of the junction left unmatched. CDR1 is MNHEY, CDR2 SMNVEV, per germline (reference sequence). This CDR3 has 16 amino acids. The CDR3 DNA reads TGTGCCAGCAGTTGGACTAGCGGGAGAGTCGTCGACGAGCAGTACTTC. This encodes CASSWTSGRVVDEQYF.

This clone was seen more than once but under ten times. V and J are TRBV18 and TRBJ2-7; 14 bases are a match to TRBD2. Germline CDR1 is KGHSH and CDR2 is LQKENI. The CDR3 covers 15 residues. With 0 bases clipped from V and 8 bases from J, the junction kept 3 bases outside the gene matches. The CDR3 here is CASSPPGTSGSKQYF. The CDR3 DNA is TGTGCCAGCTCACCACCCGGGACTAGCGGGAGTAAGCAGTACTTC.

This clone is a singleton in its sample. V and J are TRBV27 and TRBJ2-7; D is possibly TRBD1 (5 bases). The CDR3 spans 14 residues. Deletions cut 3 bases from V and 2 bases from J, with 11 bases between. Germline CDR1 reads MNHEY; CDR2 reads SMNVEV (reference sequence). The CDR3 region is CASSFDSRTYEQYF. CDR3 nucleotide sequence: TGTGCCAGCAGTTTTGACAGCCGAACCTACGAGCAGTACTTC.

This clone was seen a few times. The CDR3 coding sequence is TGTGCCAGCAGTAAGCAGGGAAAACTGTTTTTT. Translation gives CASSKQGKLFF. J is TRBJ1-4 and V is TRBV25-1, with TRBD1 as a possible D gene (5 bases). Trimming took 5 bases from V and 10 from J, leaving 8 bases between them. This CDR3 has 11 residues. The germline V gene has CDR1 MGHDK and CDR2 SYGVNS.